These T cell receptor beta chains were read from a single sample in a study of control samples from healthy donors and cancer patients. TCRdb's copy holds only in-frame clones and misses some; the assay was immunoSEQ multiplex PCR. The sample has some 180,000 clones, and its top ten clones hold around 2%. The specimen was blood. Receptors were obtained from a woman in her twenties or thirties in good health. Each CDR3 is given with its conserved first and last residue. Fields, in order: D gene, CDR3 length, J gene, V gene, CDR3 protein, CDR3 DNA. A D gene is named only where the DNA matches it firmly.

D gene: TRBD1; CDR3 length: 13; J gene: TRBJ2-5; V gene: TRBV27; CDR3 protein: CASRRTGEETQYF; CDR3 DNA: TGTGCCAGCAGGAGGACAGGAGAAGAGACCCAGTACTTC
D gene: -; CDR3 length: 15; J gene: TRBJ2-7; V gene: TRBV3-1/TRBV3-2; CDR3 protein: CASSQGLTIVYEQYF; CDR3 DNA: TGTGCCAGCAGCCAGGGTTTGACGATCGTCTACGAGCAGTACTTC
D gene: -; CDR3 length: 14; J gene: TRBJ1-5; V gene: TRBV7-2; CDR3 protein: CASSLRTVWQPQHF; CDR3 DNA: TGTGCCAGCAGCTTAAGGACAGTCTGGCAGCCCCAGCATTTT
D gene: -; CDR3 length: 13; J gene: TRBJ1-2; V gene: TRBV30; CDR3 protein: CAWSVGRVIGYTF; CDR3 DNA: TGTGCCTGGAGTGTTGGCAGGGTCATTGGCTACACCTTC
D gene: TRBD2; CDR3 length: 16; J gene: TRBJ2-3; V gene: TRBV27; CDR3 protein: CASSSYGLAGTDTQYF; CDR3 DNA: TGTGCCAGCAGTTCCTACGGACTAGCTGGCACAGATACGCAGTATTTT
D gene: -; CDR3 length: 15; J gene: TRBJ1-2; V gene: TRBV7-3; CDR3 protein: CASSLNRDGDYGYTF; CDR3 DNA: TGTGCCAGCAGCTTAAACAGGGACGGGGACTATGGCTACACCTTC
D gene: TRBD1; CDR3 length: 15; J gene: TRBJ1-5; V gene: TRBV4-1; CDR3 protein: CASSKQGVGNQPQHF; CDR3 DNA: TGCGCCAGCAGCAAACAGGGGGTGGGCAATCAGCCCCAGCATTTT
D gene: TRBD2; CDR3 length: 15; J gene: TRBJ2-7; V gene: TRBV3-1/TRBV3-2; CDR3 protein: CASSPPGLAGGRTYF; CDR3 DNA: TGTGCCAGCAGCCCACCGGGACTAGCGGGGGGCCGTACCTACTTC
D gene: TRBD1; CDR3 length: 16; J gene: TRBJ1-4; V gene: TRBV28; CDR3 protein: CASRPTPGQGGEKLFF; CDR3 DNA: TGTGCCAGCCGACCCACCCCGGGACAGGGCGGTGAAAAACTGTTTTTT
D gene: TRBD2; CDR3 length: 16; J gene: TRBJ2-7; V gene: TRBV7-2; CDR3 protein: CASSPVSGTQTYEQYF; CDR3 DNA: TGTGCCAGCAGCCCCGTTAGCGGGACCCAAACCTACGAGCAGTACTTC
D gene: TRBD1; CDR3 length: 13; J gene: TRBJ1-1; V gene: TRBV4-1; CDR3 protein: CASSLGTGYEAFF; CDR3 DNA: TGCGCCAGCAGCCTAGGGACAGGGTATGAAGCTTTCTTT
D gene: -; CDR3 length: 11; J gene: TRBJ2-7; V gene: TRBV12-5; CDR3 protein: CASGFGREQYF; CDR3 DNA: TGTGCTAGTGGTTTTGGACGCGAGCAGTACTTC
D gene: -; CDR3 length: 16; J gene: TRBJ1-3; V gene: TRBV3-1/TRBV3-2; CDR3 protein: CASSQGSQGRGNTIYF; CDR3 DNA: TGTGCCAGCAGCCAAGGCTCCCAGGGAAGAGGAAACACCATATATTTT
D gene: -; CDR3 length: 13; J gene: TRBJ1-6; V gene: TRBV6-4; CDR3 protein: CASSPKAGSPLHF; CDR3 DNA: TGTGCCAGCAGTCCCAAGGCCGGTTCACCCCTCCACTTT
D gene: -; CDR3 length: 15; J gene: TRBJ1-5; V gene: TRBV18; CDR3 protein: CASSPGPPGNQPQHF; CDR3 DNA: TGTGCCAGCTCACCCGGACCACCCGGTAATCAGCCCCAGCATTTT
D gene: -; CDR3 length: 13; J gene: TRBJ1-5; V gene: TRBV12-3/TRBV12-4; CDR3 protein: CASTLGGPQPQHF; CDR3 DNA: TGTGCCAGCACCCTCGGAGGTCCCCAGCCCCAGCATTTT
D gene: TRBD1; CDR3 length: 15; J gene: TRBJ1-2; V gene: TRBV6-5; CDR3 protein: CASSPPGQGNYGYTF; CDR3 DNA: TGTGCCAGCAGTCCTCCGGGACAGGGTAACTATGGCTACACCTTC
D gene: TRBD1; CDR3 length: 14; J gene: TRBJ1-4; V gene: TRBV4-2; CDR3 protein: CASSRQGGDEKLFF; CDR3 DNA: TGTGCCAGCAGCAGACAGGGGGGAGATGAAAAACTGTTTTTT
D gene: -; CDR3 length: 12; J gene: TRBJ2-5; V gene: TRBV9; CDR3 protein: CASSPETETQYF; CDR3 DNA: TGTGCCAGCAGCCCCGAGACTGAGACCCAGTACTTC
D gene: TRBD1; CDR3 length: 15; J gene: TRBJ2-3; V gene: TRBV7-3; CDR3 protein: CASSLTGGEADTQYF; CDR3 DNA: TGTGCCAGCAGCTTGACAGGGGGCGAGGCAGATACGCAGTATTTT
D gene: -; CDR3 length: 12; J gene: TRBJ1-3; V gene: TRBV4-2; CDR3 protein: CAFQGAGNTIYF; CDR3 DNA: TGTGCCTTCCAGGGAGCTGGAAACACCATATATTTT
D gene: -; CDR3 length: 12; J gene: TRBJ1-2; V gene: TRBV12-3/TRBV12-4; CDR3 protein: CASSGRRYGYTF; CDR3 DNA: TGTGCCAGCAGTGGGAGACGCTATGGCTACACCTTC
D gene: TRBD2; CDR3 length: 16; J gene: TRBJ2-7; V gene: TRBV28; CDR3 protein: CASSLWERGSTYEQYF; CDR3 DNA: TGTGCCAGCAGTTTATGGGAGCGGGGGTCAACCTACGAGCAGTACTTC
D gene: TRBD1; CDR3 length: 16; J gene: TRBJ1-2; V gene: TRBV27; CDR3 protein: CASSSMQTGDRRGYTF; CDR3 DNA: TGTGCCAGCAGTTCCATGCAGACAGGGGACCGCCGCGGCTACACCTTC
D gene: -; CDR3 length: 14; J gene: TRBJ1-4; V gene: TRBV29-1; CDR3 protein: CSVVGRGVGEKLFF; CDR3 DNA: TGCAGCGTTGTGGGTAGGGGTGTCGGTGAAAAACTGTTTTTT
D gene: -; CDR3 length: 16; J gene: TRBJ2-1; V gene: TRBV7-8; CDR3 protein: CASSTHLRLHYNEQFF; CDR3 DNA: TGTGCCAGCAGCACGCACCTTAGACTCCATTACAATGAGCAGTTCTTC
D gene: TRBD1; CDR3 length: 13; J gene: TRBJ1-1; V gene: TRBV2; CDR3 protein: CASSGQGGGEAFF; CDR3 DNA: TGTGCCAGCAGTGGACAGGGGGGAGGTGAAGCTTTCTTT
D gene: -; CDR3 length: 15; J gene: TRBJ2-7; V gene: TRBV9; CDR3 protein: CASSVGGSGSYEQYF; CDR3 DNA: TGTGCCAGCAGCGTAGGGGGTAGCGGATCCTACGAGCAGTACTTC
D gene: -; CDR3 length: 13; J gene: TRBJ2-5; V gene: TRBV28; CDR3 protein: CASSEGLEETQYF; CDR3 DNA: TGTGCCAGCAGTGAAGGGTTGGAAGAGACCCAGTACTTC
D gene: TRBD1; CDR3 length: 15; J gene: TRBJ1-2; V gene: TRBV25-1; CDR3 protein: CASSEYKGQGGGYTF; CDR3 DNA: TGTGCCAGCAGTGAATATAAAGGACAGGGCGGAGGCTACACCTTC
D gene: -; CDR3 length: 15; J gene: TRBJ1-4; V gene: TRBV9; CDR3 protein: CASSVLGTDNEKLFF; CDR3 DNA: TGTGCCAGCAGCGTATTAGGGACGGATAATGAAAAACTGTTTTTT
D gene: -; CDR3 length: 13; J gene: TRBJ2-7; V gene: TRBV5-6; CDR3 protein: CASSLTGPYEQYF; CDR3 DNA: TGTGCCAGCAGCTTAACCGGGCCCTACGAGCAGTACTTC
D gene: -; CDR3 length: 14; J gene: TRBJ2-2; V gene: TRBV4-1; CDR3 protein: CASSQIGRSRELFF; CDR3 DNA: TGCGCCAGCAGCCAAATCGGGCGCAGCAGGGAGCTGTTTTTT
D gene: -; CDR3 length: 11; J gene: TRBJ2-3; V gene: TRBV28; CDR3 protein: CASTVADTQYF; CDR3 DNA: TGTGCCAGCACAGTGGCCGATACGCAGTATTTT
D gene: -; CDR3 length: 13; J gene: TRBJ1-1; V gene: TRBV6-5; CDR3 protein: CASSYVETAEAFF; CDR3 DNA: TGTGCCAGCAGTTATGTTGAGACTGCTGAAGCTTTCTTT
D gene: TRBD2; CDR3 length: 15; J gene: TRBJ2-3; V gene: TRBV2; CDR3 protein: CAGGERGPGTDTQYF; CDR3 DNA: TGTGCCGGGGGGGAGCGGGGCCCTGGGACAGATACGCAGTATTTT
D gene: TRBD1; CDR3 length: 12; J gene: TRBJ1-2; V gene: TRBV7-9; CDR3 protein: CASSSDRRLGTF; CDR3 DNA: TGTGCCAGCAGTTCGGACAGGAGATTGGGCACCTTC
D gene: -; CDR3 length: 18; J gene: TRBJ2-3; V gene: TRBV19; CDR3 protein: CASSIASRTLSTGDTQYF; CDR3 DNA: TGTGCCAGTAGTATAGCATCCCGGACACTTTCGACTGGGGATACGCAGTATTTT
D gene: -; CDR3 length: 13; J gene: TRBJ1-6; V gene: TRBV5-5; CDR3 protein: CASSLGVNSPLHF; CDR3 DNA: TGTGCCAGCAGCTTAGGCGTAAATTCACCCCTCCACTTT
D gene: -; CDR3 length: 12; J gene: TRBJ2-1; V gene: TRBV5-1; CDR3 protein: CASSPPGNEQFF; CDR3 DNA: TGCGCCAGCAGCCCCCCGGGGAATGAGCAGTTCTTC
D gene: -; CDR3 length: 12; J gene: TRBJ1-2; V gene: TRBV27; CDR3 protein: CASGRRSNGYTF; CDR3 DNA: TGTGCCAGCGGACGGAGATCGAATGGCTACACCTTC
D gene: TRBD1; CDR3 length: 13; J gene: TRBJ1-6; V gene: TRBV27; CDR3 protein: CASSLFGDRPLHF; CDR3 DNA: TGTGCTAGCAGTTTATTTGGGGACAGACCCCTCCACTTT
D gene: -; CDR3 length: 12; J gene: TRBJ2-7; V gene: TRBV28; CDR3 protein: CASRLQNYEQYF; CDR3 DNA: TGTGCCAGCAGACTCCAGAACTACGAGCAGTACTTC
D gene: TRBD1; CDR3 length: 15; J gene: TRBJ1-5; V gene: TRBV2; CDR3 protein: CASSEGGTGYQPQHF; CDR3 DNA: TGTGCCAGCAGTGAGGGGGGGACAGGCTATCAGCCCCAGCATTTT
D gene: -; CDR3 length: 11; J gene: TRBJ2-2; V gene: TRBV24-1; CDR3 protein: CATKGTGELFF; CDR3 DNA: TGTGCCACCAAAGGGACCGGGGAGCTGTTTTTT
D gene: -; CDR3 length: 14; J gene: TRBJ1-2; V gene: TRBV6-2/TRBV6-3; CDR3 protein: CASSSIGENYGYTF; CDR3 DNA: TGTGCCAGCAGCTCAATCGGGGAAAACTATGGCTACACCTTC
D gene: -; CDR3 length: 16; J gene: TRBJ1-5; V gene: TRBV4-1; CDR3 protein: CASSQGGARGNQPQHF; CDR3 DNA: TGCGCCAGCAGCCAAGGAGGGGCGCGGGGCAATCAGCCCCAGCATTTT